One sample yielded the 7 T cell receptor beta chains listed below, sequenced in a study of blood T cells in healthy people across ages. It was with a sample-barcoded 5' primer and a J-beta primer mix that a second PCR of roughly 7 to 12 cycles was run. A single record per CDR3 protein comes from TCRdb applying MiXCR to the 5' RACE reads. In the table there are roughly 560,000 distinct CDR3 sequences, around 24% of which are singletons. This same sample was also part of a study on T cells of mothers and their children.

Sample: blood. The receptors shown here come from a boy aged 10-17 years in good health.

The chain is built from TRBV14 and TRBJ2-7; the D gene is possibly TRBD1 (6 bases). Trimming shortened V by 1 base and J by 3 bases, and 19 bases separated the two germline ends. Germline values: CDR1 SGHDN, CDR2 FVKESK. The CDR3 spans 17 residues. CDR3 nucleotide sequence: TGTGCCAGCAGCCAAGGGGAACAGGGAAAGACCGTCTACGAGCAGTACTTC. Translation: CASSQGEQGKTVYEQYF.

In its sample, this clonotype was seen a few times. One end of the junction is discordant with germline, which a read error may explain. The chain uses TRBV29-1 and TRBJ2-5; TRBD1 or TRBD2 may be the D gene (5 bases each). Looked up from germline, CDR1 is SQVTM and CDR2 is ANQGSEA. The length of the CDR3 is 12 residues. The CDR3 protein is CSDGGIRETLYF. CDR3 sequence (DNA): TGCAGCGATGGGGGTATCCGAGAGACCCTGTACTTC. Combining the CDR3 with reference TRBV29-1 and TRBJ2-5 gives the whole variable domain SAVISQKPSRDICQRGTSLTIQCQVDSQVTMMFWYRQQPGQSLTLIATANQGSEATYESGFVIDKFPISRPNLTFSTLTVSNMSPEDSSIYLCSDGGIRETLYFGPGTRLLVL.

There are a few counts of this clonotype. This may stem from a read error, because a much larger clone lies one nucleotide away. The chain uses TRBV7-3 and TRBJ2-1; D gene uncertain. CDR1 and CDR2 (germline): SGHTA, FQGTGA. This CDR3 is 11 amino acids long. V lost 2 bases, J lost 9 bases, and 5 bases lay in between. The CDR3 DNA sequence: TGTGCCAGCAGCTTAGGCACTGAGCAGTTCTTC. Protein sequence: CASSLGTEQFF.

The rearrangement uses TRBV7-6 and TRBJ1-1; unclear D gene. The CDR3 sequence is 18 residues long. The V and J ends lost 5 bases and 4 bases respectively, with 26 bases between them. The V gene's germline CDR1 is SGHVS and CDR2 FNYEAQ. As DNA, the CDR3 is TGTGCCAGCAGCCCCGGAGTTGGTCTAGGCAGGCTGGGCACTGAAGCTTTCTTT. It translates to CASSPGVGLGRLGTEAFF.

The rearrangement uses TRBV27 and TRBJ1-1; D unresolved. Germline V gives CDR1 MNHEY, CDR2 SMNVEV (reference sequence). The CDR3 length is 15 residues. V lost 5 bases and J 1 base, leaving 14 bases between the germline ends. CDR3 bases: TGTGCCAGCAGTCCCCGTGGCTGGAGGAACACTGAAGCTTTCTTT. Its protein product is CASSPRGWRNTEAFF.

V gene TRBV7-2 combines with J gene TRBJ2-7; possible D gene TRBD2, 5 bases. The CDR3 totals 15 residues. The germline V gene has CDR1 SGHTA and CDR2 FQGNSA. V gave up 2 bases and J gave up 3 bases, with 14 bases separating them. CDR3 nucleotides: TGTGCCAGCAGCTTAAGACTATGGACTGGCTACGAGCAGTACTTC. It is translated as CASSLRLWTGYEQYF.

This clonotype has more than one count but fewer than ten. The gene calls are TRBV9 and TRBJ1-1; D may be TRBD1 (5 bases). CDR1 SGDLS and CDR2 YYNGEE come from the germline V gene. The CDR3 is 17 amino acids. V was cut by 0 bases and J by 5 bases, with 20 bases left in between. CDR3 residues: CASSVDGGPRGLTEAFF. In DNA, the CDR3 is TGTGCCAGCAGCGTAGACGGGGGACCCCGGGGTTTGACTGAAGCTTTCTTT.